A single sample is the source of the 15 T cell receptor beta chains below, sequenced in a study of OX40 agonist ivuxolimab in advanced cancers. Data came from immunoSEQ multiplex PCR; TCRdb stores just in-frame clones and leaves some out. The data contain about 33,000 clones, 65% to 80% of them singletons. Sequences were derived from CD4+ or CD8+ T cells sorted from blood, sampled in a trial of the OX40 agonist ivuxolimab. The source is an adult with an advanced solid tumor such as melanoma, head and neck, liver or kidney cancer.

The gene calls are TRBV19 and TRBJ2-3; D not certain. The CDR3 contains 16 residues. The germline V and J ends were trimmed by 4 bases and 0 bases, with 14 bases remaining between them. In germline, CDR1 is LNHDA, CDR2 SQIVND (reference sequence). The DNA for the CDR3 is TGTGCCAGTAGTACACCGGCGGCTCCTAGCACAGATACGCAGTATTTT. Translated, it gives CASSTPAAPSTDTQYF. Based on the CDR3 plus reference TRBV19 and TRBJ2-3, the full variable domain is DGGITQSPKYLFRKEGQNVTLSCEQNLNHDAMYWYRQDPGQGLRLIYYSQIVNDFQKGDIAEGYSVSREKKESFPLTVTSAQKNPTAFYLCASSTPAAPSTDTQYFGPGTRLTVL.

This clone was detected only a few times. This sequence joins TRBV5-1 and TRBJ1-1, with D uncertain. This CDR3 is 13 amino acids long. Trimming removed 1 base at V and 8 bases at J, with 12 bases between. From germline, CDR1 is SGHRS and CDR2 YFSETQ. The DNA for the CDR3 is TGCGCCAGCAGCTTGTTGGGAACAGCCGAAGCTTTCTTT. Protein: CASSLLGTAEAFF.

The chain links TRBV27 to TRBJ1-6, with 7 bases identical to TRBD1. The CDR3 is 14 amino acids. In germline, CDR1 is MNHEY, CDR2 SMNVEV (reference sequence). The J segment lost 7 bases and the V segment lost 6 bases, leaving 6 bases of the junction unmatched. The CDR3 coding sequence is TGTGCCAGCAGGCCTCAGGGGGAAAATTCACCCCTCCACTTT. This translates into CASRPQGENSPLHF.

The J gene is TRBJ2-2, the V gene TRBV10-2; 13 nucleotides line up with TRBD2. This CDR3 is built from 22 residues. Germline V gene data show CDR1 as WSHSY and CDR2 as SAAADI. V lost 6 bases to trimming and J lost 4 bases; unmatched junction nucleotides: 23. CDR3 loop: CASRILLTSGGALRPSTGELFF. The DNA for the CDR3 is TGCGCCAGCAGAATCCTCCTTACTAGCGGGGGGGCTCTTCGACCAAGCACCGGGGAGCTGTTTTTT.

The rearrangement uses TRBV10-1 and TRBJ2-3; the match to TRBD1 covers 9 bases. This CDR3 has 15 residues. The junction had 4 bases not matched to a gene; V was cut back by 6 bases and J by 0 bases. Germline CDR1 is WNHNN and CDR2 is SYGVQD (reference sequence). The CDR3 DNA sequence: TGCGCCAGCAGGGCCGGACAGGGGAGCACAGATACGCAGTATTTT. Its translation is CASRAGQGSTDTQYF.

This clone has only a few counts. This sequence joins TRBV2 and TRBJ2-1, with D possibly matching TRBD1 (5 bases). Germline V gene data show CDR1 as SNHLY and CDR2 as FYNNEI. This CDR3 is built from 14 residues. V was shortened by 9 bases and J by 0 bases, with 12 bases between the two germline ends. The CDR3 sequence: CASGDSLSYNEQFF. The CDR3 DNA sequence: TGTGCCAGTGGAGACAGCCTCTCCTACAATGAGCAGTTCTTC.

In its sample, this clone was seen once. A read error is likely, as this CDR3 ends without the conserved phenylalanine or tryptophan. The chain joins TRBV4-1 to TRBJ1-2, with D uncertain. Per the germline V gene, CDR1 is MGHRA and CDR2 is YSYEKL. CDR3 length equals 20 residues. Trimming took 4 bases from V and 3 from J, leaving 30 bases between them. DNA of the CDR3: TGCGCCAGCAGCCCAGTAGGAGCAGCCGGAGGAAAACCTGGGGACTATGGCTACACCCTC. Translating it yields CASSPVGAAGGKPGDYGYTL.

This chain links TRBV14 with TRBJ1-2; 10 bases are shared with TRBD1. Looked up from germline, CDR1 is SGHDN and CDR2 is FVKESK. V shed 5 bases, J shed 4 bases, and the junction held 4 bases outside the gene matches. The CDR3 consists of 14 residues. CDR3 sequence reads: CASSYWTGGYGYTF. DNA of the CDR3: TGTGCCAGCAGCTATTGGACAGGGGGCTATGGCTACACCTTC.

The chain joins TRBV19 to TRBJ1-5; 7 bases agree with TRBD1. V was clipped by 4 bases and J by 0 bases; unmatched bases: 3. This CDR3 has 15 amino acids. Germline lookup yields CDR1 LNHDA and CDR2 SQIVND (reference sequence). The CDR3 bases are TGTGCCAGTAGTAAAGGGGGCAATAGCAATCAGCCCCAGCATTTT. Protein product: CASSKGGNSNQPQHF.

This clone was recorded once. The rearrangement uses TRBV29-1 and TRBJ2-7; 7 positions match TRBD2. With 0 bases clipped from V and 4 bases from J, the junction kept 9 bases outside the gene matches. The CDR3 runs to 15 residues. Germline V gives CDR1 SQVTM, CDR2 ANQGSEA. Written as DNA, the CDR3 is TGCAGCGTTGAAGACGGATCAGCGGGGAATTACGAGCAGTACTTC. It encodes CSVEDGSAGNYEQYF.

The genes are TRBV28 and TRBJ1-5; 8 bases are shared with TRBD1. Germline V CDR1 and CDR2: MDHEN, SYDVKM. Trimming cost V 5 bases and J 1 base; bases outside gene matches: 7. This CDR3 contains 16 residues. The CDR3 DNA reads as TGTGCCAGCAGTCCCACCAGGGGGCCGAGCAATCAGCCCCAGCATTTT. Translating gives CASSPTRGPSNQPQHF.

This clone showed up just once. The V and J genes are TRBV6-5 and TRBJ1-1, with a tentative D call TRBD1 (6 bases). Trimming took 5 bases from V and 6 from J, leaving 16 bases between them. Looked up from germline, CDR1 is MNHEY and CDR2 is SVGAGI. This CDR3 is built from 14 residues. CDR3 nucleotide sequence: TGTGCCAGCAGTGATCTCGGGGGCAGCGCTGAAGCTTTCTTT. Protein product: CASSDLGGSAEAFF.

The genes are TRBV6-1 and TRBJ1-1; 8 positions match TRBD1. Germline V gene lookup returns CDR1 MNHNS and CDR2 SASEGT. V trimming: 5 bases; J trimming: 6 bases; junction bases outside the gene matches: 11. The CDR3 extends over 15 amino acids. CDR3 coding DNA: TGTGCCAGCAGTTCTCCCGGACAGGGTATCTCTGAAGCTTTCTTT. Translation gives CASSSPGQGISEAFF.

Written as DNA, the CDR3 is TGTGCCAGCAGTTCCACGGGTCAGCCCCAGCATTTT. Protein: CASSSTGQPQHF. V and J are TRBV6-5 and TRBJ1-5; D ambiguous. V shed 4 bases and J shed 6 bases, with 7 bases lying between them. This CDR3 is built from 12 residues. Germline CDR1 and CDR2: MNHEY and SVGAGI.

The rearrangement joins TRBV5-4 to TRBJ1-1; maybe TRBD1 (6 bases). Germline CDR1 is SGHNT and CDR2 is YYREEE (reference sequence). V gave up 4 bases and J gave up 3 bases, with 13 bases separating them. The CDR3 consists of 14 residues. DNA for the CDR3: TGTGCCAGCAGCACTGTGGGGGGCTACACTGAAGCTTTCTTT. Amino acids: CASSTVGGYTEAFF.